A selection of T cell receptor beta chains follows, all from one sample in a study of Graves' ophthalmopathy and Graves' hyperthyroidism. TCRdb re-derived calls from the multiplex PCR reads in MiXCR, one entry per CDR3 protein. In the table there are about 640,000 distinct CDR3 sequences, 35% to 45% of which are singletons. The source material was peripheral blood. The receptor source for this set is an adult man with Graves' ophthalmopathy. The CDR3 runs from the conserved cysteine through the conserved F or W. The order of the fields is J gene, V gene, CDR3 protein.

j_gene: TRBJ2-3; v_gene: TRBV29-1; CDR3aa: CSVGHSTDTQYF
j_gene: TRBJ1-1; v_gene: TRBV20-1; CDR3aa: CSASPTIEAFF
j_gene: TRBJ2-7; v_gene: TRBV7-9; CDR3aa: CASSQDLFGSYEQYF
j_gene: TRBJ2-6; v_gene: TRBV9; CDR3aa: CASSANLESGSSGANVLTF
j_gene: TRBJ2-7; v_gene: TRBV9; CDR3aa: CASSSNPSTGKRNEQYF
j_gene: TRBJ2-7; v_gene: TRBV7-2; CDR3aa: CASSLDQSGGYEQYF
j_gene: TRBJ2-6; v_gene: TRBV2; CDR3aa: CASSEEGANVLTF
j_gene: TRBJ1-2; v_gene: TRBV5-1; CDR3aa: CASSVAPGHYGYTF
j_gene: TRBJ1-2; v_gene: TRBV19; CDR3aa: CAGSQGSLYGYTF
j_gene: TRBJ1-6; v_gene: TRBV25-1; CDR3aa: CASPDNSPLHF
j_gene: TRBJ2-3; v_gene: TRBV25-1; CDR3aa: CASSATGSTDTQYF
j_gene: TRBJ1-5; v_gene: TRBV2; CDR3aa: CASTSPGVRNQPQHF
j_gene: TRBJ1-5; v_gene: TRBV27; CDR3aa: CASSLKGSNQPQHF
j_gene: TRBJ1-6; v_gene: TRBV12-3/TRBV12-4; CDR3aa: CASSFWGLDSPLHF
j_gene: TRBJ2-5; v_gene: TRBV20-1; CDR3aa: CSARDSRETQYF
j_gene: TRBJ2-7; v_gene: TRBV7-2; CDR3aa: CASSSSPGGDSYEQYF
j_gene: .; v_gene: TRBV11-2; CDR3aa: CASSDVGGVGQYF
j_gene: TRBJ2-5; v_gene: TRBV24-1; CDR3aa: CATARPKVGWETQYF
j_gene: TRBJ1-1; v_gene: TRBV6-5; CDR3aa: CASSKTGNGNTEAFF
j_gene: TRBJ2-7; v_gene: TRBV2; CDR3aa: CASSQQGDGPYEQYF
j_gene: TRBJ1-2; v_gene: TRBV15; CDR3aa: CATSRDRSGSYGYTF
j_gene: TRBJ1-4; v_gene: TRBV7-2; CDR3aa: CASSQEFGSGATEKLFF
j_gene: TRBJ2-7; v_gene: TRBV29-1; CDR3aa: CSLLAGPPYEQYF
j_gene: TRBJ2-2; v_gene: TRBV6-6; CDR3aa: CASSDGGYNTGELFF
j_gene: TRBJ2-7; v_gene: TRBV2; CDR3aa: CASRVTSGRAAEQYF
j_gene: TRBJ1-4; v_gene: TRBV10-3; CDR3aa: CAISESRGGNEKLFF